This record concerns one T cell receptor (beta chain) sequence. The data derive from a study of T cell changes during pregnancy in multiple sclerosis. Clones were sequenced by immunoSEQ multiplex PCR, and TCRdb holds only the in-frame ones, with some missing. The sample lists about 72,000 clones; around 92% were seen once. Trimming stripped 5 bases from V and 5 bases from J, with 15 bases between. The germline gives CDR1 MNHEY, CDR2 SVGAGI. The CDR3 spans 14 residues. The clonotype was recovered from a female donor in good health, enrolled as a control in a pregnancy study. V is TRBV6-5 and J is TRBJ1-2, with D tentatively TRBD1 (6 bases). The specimen comprised peripheral blood, sampled in the third trimester of pregnancy. The CDR3 DNA is TGTGCCAGCAGTCGTGGACAGATCGCTTATGGCTACACCTTC. Its protein product is CASSRGQIAYGYTF.